The sequence of this T cell receptor (beta chain) was determined in a study of CD8+ T cells in alopecia areata. This clone was recorded a few times. Its antigen is still unknown. The study, taken as a whole, reports: In patients, TCRs were shared less clearly than in mice, and HLA may possibly be involved.

Extracted RNA was reverse transcribed, and the resulting cDNA served as sequencing template. The assay was immunoSEQ multiplex PCR, and TCRdb's table has in-frame clones only and misses some. Counted here are roughly 25,000 clones, 52% occurring once; the ten biggest clones make up approximately 29%. Per the germline V gene, CDR1 is SGDLS and CDR2 is YYNGEE. The CDR3 sequence is 13 residues long. V lost 0 bases and J 2 bases, leaving 6 bases between the germline ends. This TCR was sampled from a human donor with alopecia areata. The V gene is TRBV9, the J gene TRBJ2-7; D is ambiguous. Sequenced sample: NKG2D-high CD8+ T cells sorted from blood. CDR3 protein: CASSVAPAYEQYF. The CDR3 DNA reads as TGTGCCAGCAGCGTAGCTCCTGCCTACGAGCAGTACTTC.